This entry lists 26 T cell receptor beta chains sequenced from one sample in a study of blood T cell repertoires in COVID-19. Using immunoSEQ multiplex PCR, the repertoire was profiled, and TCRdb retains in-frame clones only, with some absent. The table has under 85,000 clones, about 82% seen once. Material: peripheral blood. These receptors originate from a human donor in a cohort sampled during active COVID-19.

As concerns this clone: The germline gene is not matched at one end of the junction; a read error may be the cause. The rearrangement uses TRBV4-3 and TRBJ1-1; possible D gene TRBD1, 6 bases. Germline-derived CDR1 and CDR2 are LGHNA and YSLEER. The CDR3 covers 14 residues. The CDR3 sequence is CASSQERGRDNSVF. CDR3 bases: TGCGCCAGCAGCCAAGAGAGGGGAAGGGACAACTCCGTCTTT.

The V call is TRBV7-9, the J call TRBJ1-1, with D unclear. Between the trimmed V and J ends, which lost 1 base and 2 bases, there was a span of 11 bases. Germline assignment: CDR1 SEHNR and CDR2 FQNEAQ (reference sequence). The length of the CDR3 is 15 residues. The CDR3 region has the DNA TGTGCCAGCAGCTTAGGAGGGCGGGCTAACACTGAAGCTTTCTTT. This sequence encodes CASSLGGRANTEAFF.

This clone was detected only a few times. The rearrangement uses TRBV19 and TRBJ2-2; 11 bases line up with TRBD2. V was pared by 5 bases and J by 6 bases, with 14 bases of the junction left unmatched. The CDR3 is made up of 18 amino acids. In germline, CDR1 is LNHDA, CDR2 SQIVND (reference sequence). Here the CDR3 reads CASSSNPRLAGNPGELFF. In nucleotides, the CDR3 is TGTGCCAGTAGTTCTAACCCCCGACTAGCGGGGAATCCCGGGGAGCTGTTTTTT.

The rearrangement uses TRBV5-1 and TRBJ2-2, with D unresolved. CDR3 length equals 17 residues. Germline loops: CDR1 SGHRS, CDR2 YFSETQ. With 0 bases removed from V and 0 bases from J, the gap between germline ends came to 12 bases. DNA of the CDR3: TGCGCCAGCAGCTTGGGGTCAGTTGTCGCGAACACCGGGGAGCTGTTTTTT. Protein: CASSLGSVVANTGELFF.

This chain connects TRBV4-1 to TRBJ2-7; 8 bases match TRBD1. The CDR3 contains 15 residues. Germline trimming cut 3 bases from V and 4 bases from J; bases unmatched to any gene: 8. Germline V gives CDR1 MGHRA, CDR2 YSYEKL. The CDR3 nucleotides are TGCGCCAGCAGCCACCAGGGGGCGATGAGGTACGAGCAGTACTTC. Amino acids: CASSHQGAMRYEQYF.

This CDR3 is CASSAGGPTGEQYF. CDR3 nucleotides: TGTGCCAGCAGCGCCGGGGGTCCCACCGGCGAGCAGTACTTC. V and J are TRBV9 and TRBJ2-7; D is perhaps TRBD2 (6 bases). CDR1 and CDR2 from the germline V gene are SGDLS and YYNGEE. Trimming removed 3 bases at V and 6 bases at J, with 16 bases between. The CDR3 loop spans 14 amino acids.

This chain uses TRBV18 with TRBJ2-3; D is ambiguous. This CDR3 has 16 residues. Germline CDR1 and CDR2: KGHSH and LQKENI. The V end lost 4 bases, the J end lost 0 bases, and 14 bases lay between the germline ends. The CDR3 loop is CASSQEVTTSTDTQYF. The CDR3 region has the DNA TGTGCCAGCTCACAAGAAGTCACGACTAGCACAGATACGCAGTATTTT.

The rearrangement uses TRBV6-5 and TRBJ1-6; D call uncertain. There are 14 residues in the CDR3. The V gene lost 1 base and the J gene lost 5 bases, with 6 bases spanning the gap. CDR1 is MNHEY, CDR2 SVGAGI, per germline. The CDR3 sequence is CASSYWSDNSPLHF. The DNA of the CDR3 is TGTGCCAGCAGTTACTGGAGCGATAATTCACCCCTCCACTTT.

The CDR3 here is CASSPYGRGNADTQYF. The CDR3 DNA reads as TGTGCCAGCTCACCATATGGCCGGGGGAATGCAGATACGCAGTATTTT. The chain carries TRBV18 and TRBJ2-3; possible D gene TRBD2, 6 bases. V was pared by 2 bases and J by 4 bases, with 16 bases between. This CDR3 is 16 amino acids long. Germline V CDR1 and CDR2: KGHSH, LQKENI.

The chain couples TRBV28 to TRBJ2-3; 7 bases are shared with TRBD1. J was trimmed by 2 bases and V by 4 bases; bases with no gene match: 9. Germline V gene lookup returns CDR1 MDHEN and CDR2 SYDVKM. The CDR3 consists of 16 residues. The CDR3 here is CASSSPGQRYTDTQYF. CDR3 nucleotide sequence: TGTGCCAGCAGTTCTCCGGGACAGAGATACACAGATACGCAGTATTTT.

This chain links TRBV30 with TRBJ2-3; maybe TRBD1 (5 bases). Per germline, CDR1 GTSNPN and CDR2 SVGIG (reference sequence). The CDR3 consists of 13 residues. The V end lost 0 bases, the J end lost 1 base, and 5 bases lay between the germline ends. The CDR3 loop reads CAWSVQGTDTQYF. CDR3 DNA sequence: TGTGCCTGGAGTGTACAGGGCACAGATACGCAGTATTTT.

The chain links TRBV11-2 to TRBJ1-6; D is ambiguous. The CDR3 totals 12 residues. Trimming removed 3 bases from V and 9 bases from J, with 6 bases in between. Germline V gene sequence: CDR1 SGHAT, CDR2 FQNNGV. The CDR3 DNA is TGTGCCAGCAGCTTTGCGGGTTCACCCCTCCACTTT. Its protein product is CASSFAGSPLHF. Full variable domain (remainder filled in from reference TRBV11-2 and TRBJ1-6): EAGVAQSPRYKIIEKRQSVAFWCNPISGHATLYWYQQILGQGPKLLIQFQNNGVVDDSQLPKDRFSAERLKGVDSTLKIQPAKLEDSAVYLCASSFAGSPLHFGNGTRLTVT.

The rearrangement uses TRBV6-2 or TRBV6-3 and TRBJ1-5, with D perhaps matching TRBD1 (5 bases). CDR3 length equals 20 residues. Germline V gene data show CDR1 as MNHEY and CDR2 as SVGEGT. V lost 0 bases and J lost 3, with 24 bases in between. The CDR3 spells CASSYSWTGGSTPLNQPQHF. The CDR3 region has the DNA TGTGCCAGCAGTTACTCGTGGACGGGGGGTTCAACCCCGCTCAATCAGCCCCAGCATTTT.

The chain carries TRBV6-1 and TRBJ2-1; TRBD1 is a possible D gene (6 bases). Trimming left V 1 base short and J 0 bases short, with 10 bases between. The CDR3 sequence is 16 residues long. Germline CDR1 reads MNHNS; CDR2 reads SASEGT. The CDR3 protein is CASSEVGRGSYNEQFF. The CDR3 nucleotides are TGTGCCAGCAGTGAAGTGGGCAGGGGCTCCTACAATGAGCAGTTCTTC.

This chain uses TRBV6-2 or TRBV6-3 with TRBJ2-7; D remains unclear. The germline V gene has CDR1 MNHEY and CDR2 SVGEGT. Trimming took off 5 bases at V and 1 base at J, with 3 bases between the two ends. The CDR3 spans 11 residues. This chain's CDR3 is CASSHSYEQYF. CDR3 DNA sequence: TGTGCCAGCAGTCATTCCTACGAGCAGTACTTC.

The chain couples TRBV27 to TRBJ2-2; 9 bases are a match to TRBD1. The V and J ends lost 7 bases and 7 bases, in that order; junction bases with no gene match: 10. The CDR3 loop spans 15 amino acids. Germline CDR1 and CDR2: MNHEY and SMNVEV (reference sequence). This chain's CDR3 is CASTRNRGLIGELFF. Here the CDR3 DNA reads TGTGCCAGCACCCGGAACAGGGGGCTGATCGGGGAGCTGTTTTTT.

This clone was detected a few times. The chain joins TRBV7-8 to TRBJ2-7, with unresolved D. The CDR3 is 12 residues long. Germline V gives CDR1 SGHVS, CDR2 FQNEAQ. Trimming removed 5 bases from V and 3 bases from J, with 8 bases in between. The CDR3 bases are TGTGCCAGCAGCGCCTCTAGCTACGAGCAGTACTTC. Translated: CASSASSYEQYF.

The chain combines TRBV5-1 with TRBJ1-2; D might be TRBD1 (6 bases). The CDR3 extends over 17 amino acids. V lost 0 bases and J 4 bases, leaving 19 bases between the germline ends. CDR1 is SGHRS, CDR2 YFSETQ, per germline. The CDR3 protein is CASSLAFGRGDIYGYTF. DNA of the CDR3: TGCGCCAGCAGCTTGGCGTTCGGCAGGGGCGATATCTATGGCTACACCTTC.

As DNA, the CDR3 is TGCGCCAGCAGCTTTGGGGAGGGGAATTCACCCCTCCACTTT. This translates into CASSFGEGNSPLHF. The chain uses TRBV5-1 and TRBJ1-6; D might be TRBD1 (5 bases). The CDR3 loop spans 14 amino acids. In germline, CDR1 is SGHRS, CDR2 YFSETQ. Trimming took 2 bases from V and 7 from J, leaving 10 bases between them. Together with reference TRBV5-1 and TRBJ1-6, the CDR3 gives the full variable domain: KAGVTQTPRYLIKTRGQQVTLSCSPISGHRSVSWYQQTPGQGLQFLFEYFSETQRNKGNFPGRFSGRQFSNSRSEMNVSTLELGDSALYLCASSFGEGNSPLHFGNGTRLTVT.

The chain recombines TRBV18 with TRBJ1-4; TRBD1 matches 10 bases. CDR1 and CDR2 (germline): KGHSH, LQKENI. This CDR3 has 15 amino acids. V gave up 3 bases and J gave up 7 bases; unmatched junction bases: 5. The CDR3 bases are TGTGCCAGCTCACCCGATGACAGGGGGCCTGAAAAACTGTTTTTT. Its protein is CASSPDDRGPEKLFF.

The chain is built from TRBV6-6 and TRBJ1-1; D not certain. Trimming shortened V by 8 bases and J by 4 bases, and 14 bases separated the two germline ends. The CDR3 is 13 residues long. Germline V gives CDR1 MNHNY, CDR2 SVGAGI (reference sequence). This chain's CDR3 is CASFYYRGTEAFF. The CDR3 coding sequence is TGTGCCAGCTTTTACTATCGGGGCACTGAAGCTTTCTTT.

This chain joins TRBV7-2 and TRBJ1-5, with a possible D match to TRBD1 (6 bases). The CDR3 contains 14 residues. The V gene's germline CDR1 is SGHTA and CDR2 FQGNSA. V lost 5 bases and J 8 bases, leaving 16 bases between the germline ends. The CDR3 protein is CASSKAGGREPQHF. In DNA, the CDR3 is TGTGCCAGCAGCAAAGCGGGGGGGCGTGAGCCCCAGCATTTT.

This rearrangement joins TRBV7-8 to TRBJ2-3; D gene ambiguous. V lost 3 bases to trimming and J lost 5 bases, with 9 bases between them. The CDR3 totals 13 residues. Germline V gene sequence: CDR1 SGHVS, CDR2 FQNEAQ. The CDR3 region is CASSFKAGDTQYF. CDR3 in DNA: TGTGCCAGCAGCTTTAAAGCCGGAGATACGCAGTATTTT. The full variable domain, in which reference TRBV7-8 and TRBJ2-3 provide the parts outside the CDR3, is GAGVSQSPRYKVAKRGQDVALRCDPISGHVSLFWYQQALGQGPEFLTYFQNEAQLDKSGLPSDRFFAERPEGSVSTLKIQRTQQEDSAVYLCASSFKAGDTQYFGPGTRLTVL.

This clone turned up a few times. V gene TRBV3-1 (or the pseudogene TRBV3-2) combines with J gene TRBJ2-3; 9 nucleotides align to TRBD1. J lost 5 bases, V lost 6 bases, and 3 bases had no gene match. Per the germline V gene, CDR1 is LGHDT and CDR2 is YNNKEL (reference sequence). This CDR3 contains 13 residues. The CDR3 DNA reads TGTGCCAGCAGACAGGGGGCAATAGATACGCAGTATTTT. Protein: CASRQGAIDTQYF.

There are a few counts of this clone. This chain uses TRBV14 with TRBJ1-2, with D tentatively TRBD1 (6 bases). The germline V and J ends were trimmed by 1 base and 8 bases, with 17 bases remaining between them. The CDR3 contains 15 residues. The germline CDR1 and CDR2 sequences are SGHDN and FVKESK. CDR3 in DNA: TGTGCCAGCAGCCAAGGTGTCCTCAGGGGTGGCGGCTACACCTTC. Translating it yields CASSQGVLRGGGYTF.

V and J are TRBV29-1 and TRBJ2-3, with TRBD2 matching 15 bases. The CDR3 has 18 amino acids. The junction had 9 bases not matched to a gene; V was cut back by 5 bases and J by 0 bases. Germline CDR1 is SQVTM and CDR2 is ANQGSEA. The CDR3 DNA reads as TGCAGCGTTTCGGGACTAGCGGGGGGACATGGTAGCACAGATACGCAGTATTTT. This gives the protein CSVSGLAGGHGSTDTQYF.